These 9 T cell receptor beta chains originate from one sample sequenced in a study of cytomegalovirus exposure and HLA in healthy donors (dated by TCRdb to the late 2010s). Library creation used the immunoSEQ multiplex PCR assay. For the multiplex PCR, a mixture combining 60 forward primers for TCR Vbeta segments and 13 reverse primers for TCR Jbeta segments was used. This is the immuneACCESS table as TCRdb keeps it, with only in-frame sequences that have V and J called. A part of the clones is gone; compared with another copy, unresolved V genes explain less than half, and the rest is unexplained. The sample table records over 40,000 clones; under 75% of these occur just once. The biggest ten clones account for 5% to 7.5% of the sample. What was sequenced was PBMCs. These receptor sequences come from a man younger than 40 in good health and CMV-seronegative.

The J gene is TRBJ2-3, the V gene TRBV13; D remains unclear. Germline V lookup: CDR1 PRHDT, CDR2 FYEKMQ (reference sequence). The CDR3 is 17 residues long. V lost 0 bases and J lost 2, with 15 bases in between. The CDR3 loop reads CASSLGIVGGITDTQYF. The CDR3 DNA sequence: TGTGCCAGCAGCTTAGGAATAGTTGGCGGTATCACAGATACGCAGTATTTT. Based on the CDR3 plus reference TRBV13 and TRBJ2-3, the full variable domain is AAGVIQSPRHLIKEKRETATLKCYPIPRHDTVYWYQQGPGQDPQFLISFYEKMQSDKGSIPDRFSAQQFSDYHSELNMSSLELGDSALYFCASSLGIVGGITDTQYFGPGTRLTVL.

The V gene is TRBV11-2, the J gene TRBJ2-7; tentative D call: TRBD1 (5 bases). The V and J ends lost 7 bases and 5 bases respectively, with 12 bases between them. The CDR3 is 12 residues long. CDR1 and CDR2 from the germline V gene are SGHAT and FQNNGV. DNA for the CDR3: TGTGCCAGCACTGGCAGGGTCCACGAGCAGTACTTC. This encodes CASTGRVHEQYF.

V is TRBV5-4 and J is TRBJ2-2; maybe TRBD2 (5 bases). Trimming took off 1 base at V and 5 bases at J, with 9 bases between the two ends. The CDR3 has 14 residues. Per the germline V gene, CDR1 is SGHNT and CDR2 is YYREEE (reference sequence). CDR3 sequence (DNA): TGTGCCAGCAGCTTGCCTAGCACGACCGGGGAGCTGTTTTTT. It is translated as CASSLPSTTGELFF.

J is TRBJ1-3 and V is TRBV9; D is unclear. V lost 2 bases and J lost 0, with 21 bases in between. Germline lookup yields CDR1 SGDLS and CDR2 YYNGEE. This CDR3 contains 19 residues. CDR3 DNA: TGTGCCAGCAGCGTTGTCGGACTGCCTATCCTCAACTCTGGAAACACCATATATTTT. This codes for CASSVVGLPILNSGNTIYF.

To note about this clone: Compared with germline, one end of the junction differs, possibly owing to a read error. V usage is TRBV30 and J usage is TRBJ1-1; the D is unclear. CDR3 length: 12 amino acids. Germline CDR1 is GTSNPN and CDR2 is SVGIG (reference sequence). The CDR3 region is CAWKVTNTEALF. CDR3 coding DNA: TGTGCCTGGAAAGTGACAAACACTGAAGCTTTATTT.

V gene TRBV7-9 combines with J gene TRBJ2-5; TRBD2 matches at 9 bases. V dropped 1 base and J dropped 2; count of bases not matched to a gene: 11. The CDR3 has 18 amino acids. CDR1 and CDR2 (germline): SEHNR, FQNEAQ (reference sequence). DNA of the CDR3: TGTGCCAGCAGCTTAGATCTAGCGGGATCACCCTTTCAAGAGACCCAGTACTTC. Protein: CASSLDLAGSPFQETQYF. The complete variable domain, with remaining parts taken from reference TRBV7-9 and TRBJ2-5, reads DTGVSQNPRHKITKRGQNVTFRCDPISEHNRLYWYRQTLGQGPEFLTYFQNEAQLEKSRLLSDRFSAERPKGSFSTLEIQRTEQGDSAMYLCASSLDLAGSPFQETQYFGPGTRLLVL.

The chain is built from TRBV10-3 and TRBJ2-3, with D possibly being TRBD1 (5 bases). This CDR3 has 14 amino acids. Germline V gene data show CDR1 as ENHRY and CDR2 as SYGVKD. With 10 bases removed from V and 1 base from J, the gap between germline ends came to 15 bases. The CDR3 spells CATRVGPGTDTQYF. The CDR3 nucleotides read TGTGCCACCAGGGTGGGGCCCGGCACAGATACGCAGTATTTT.

This clone has more than one count but fewer than ten. The rearrangement uses TRBV10-3 and TRBJ2-3; tentative D call: TRBD1 (5 bases). The CDR3 is 12 amino acids. V was pared by 11 bases and J by 2 bases, with 11 bases between. Germline V gene lookup returns CDR1 ENHRY and CDR2 SYGVKD. CDR3 sequence reads: CAGATFTDTQYF. For the CDR3, the DNA is TGTGCCGGGGCTACCTTCACAGATACGCAGTATTTT.

The chain carries TRBV11-2 and TRBJ1-2; 7 nucleotides align to TRBD1. V shed 5 bases, J shed 14 bases, and the junction held 14 bases outside the gene matches. The germline CDR1 and CDR2 sequences are SGHAT and FQNNGV. The length of the CDR3 is 13 residues. The CDR3 spells CASSHAGTVLGTF. The DNA of the CDR3 is TGTGCCAGCAGCCACGCTGGGACAGTCCTCGGGACCTTC.